One sample yielded the 27 T cell receptor beta chains listed below, sequenced in a study of early T cells in non-severe SARS-CoV-2 infection. TCRdb used MiXCR to reprocess the 5' RACE reads, holding one entry per CDR3 protein. Of about 80,000 distinct CDR3 sequences listed, about 12% are singletons. Sequencing was performed on whole blood. These receptors were obtained from an adult who was a healthcare worker with PCR-confirmed SARS-CoV-2 infection or an uninfected control (not recorded which).

This clonotype was seen at least ten times. The V and J genes are TRBV19 and TRBJ1-1; D uncertain. Trimming shortened V by 6 bases and J by 4 bases, and 15 bases separated the two germline ends. CDR1 and CDR2 from the germline V gene are LNHDA and SQIVND (reference sequence). The CDR3 has 14 amino acids. The CDR3 is CASSPSFRSTEAFF. Here the CDR3 DNA reads TGTGCCAGTAGCCCTAGCTTTCGGTCCACTGAAGCTTTCTTT. Together with reference TRBV19 and TRBJ1-1, the CDR3 gives the full variable domain: DGGITQSPKYLFRKEGQNVTLSCEQNLNHDAMYWYRQDPGQGLRLIYYSQIVNDFQKGDIAEGYSVSREKKESFPLTVTSAQKNPTAFYLCASSPSFRSTEAFFGQGTRLTVV.

The V call is TRBV29-1, the J call TRBJ2-1; D unclear. V was shortened by 5 bases and J by 2 bases, with 4 bases between the two germline ends. This CDR3 has 11 residues. Germline lookup yields CDR1 SQVTM and CDR2 ANQGSEA. In DNA form, the CDR3 reads TGCAGCGTTAGGCCCTACAATGAGCAGTTCTTC. It is translated as CSVRPYNEQFF.

V is TRBV5-1 and J is TRBJ2-2; the D gene is possibly TRBD1 (5 bases). In germline, CDR1 is SGHRS, CDR2 YFSETQ. The CDR3 covers 14 residues. V was clipped by 6 bases and J by 0 bases, with 9 bases between them. The CDR3 reads CASTATANTGELFF. CDR3 sequence (DNA): TGCGCCAGCACCGCGACAGCGAACACCGGGGAGCTGTTTTTT.

This clonotype appeared many times. The V and J genes are TRBV10-3 and TRBJ2-3; tentative D call: TRBD2 (6 bases). Trimming shortened V by 9 bases and J by 5 bases, and 12 bases separated the two germline ends. The CDR3 is made up of 12 amino acids. Germline assignment: CDR1 ENHRY and CDR2 SYGVKD. The CDR3 DNA reads as TGTGCCATGTCCCGGGACTTAGATACGCAGTATTTT. It translates to CAMSRDLDTQYF.

The chain couples TRBV27 to TRBJ2-4; 7 nucleotides match TRBD2. The germline V gene has CDR1 MNHEY and CDR2 SMNVEV (reference sequence). There are 16 residues in the CDR3. J lost 1 base, V lost 4 bases, and 7 bases had no gene match. CDR3 amino acids: CASSSLGGSAKNIQYF. The CDR3 coding sequence is TGTGCCAGCAGTTCCCTGGGGGGGTCGGCCAAAAACATTCAGTACTTC.

CDR3: CASSQSPDTQYF. CDR3 coding DNA: TGCGCCAGCAGCCAATCGCCAGATACGCAGTATTTT. The V and J genes are TRBV4-1 and TRBJ2-3, with no clear D. The CDR3 contains 12 residues. Trimming cost V 2 bases and J 4 bases, with 4 bases left between them. CDR1 and CDR2 from the germline V gene are MGHRA and YSYEKL.

This clonotype has ten or more counts. The chain uses TRBV7-9 and TRBJ2-7; D call uncertain. The V end was cut by 8 bases, the J end by 0 bases, with 8 bases between. The CDR3 has 12 residues. From germline, CDR1 is SEHNR and CDR2 FQNEAQ (reference sequence). CDR3 DNA: TGTGCCAGCGAGGACGGCTCCTACGAGCAGTACTTC. Translating it yields CASEDGSYEQYF.

This clonotype has more than one count but fewer than ten. The J gene is TRBJ2-7, the V gene TRBV7-9; tentatively, D is TRBD2 (6 bases). V was shortened by 8 bases and J by 3 bases, with 14 bases between the two germline ends. The V gene's germline CDR1 is SEHNR and CDR2 FQNEAQ (reference sequence). The CDR3 sequence is 13 residues long. CDR3 coding DNA: TGTGCCAGCGCATTCTTGGAGGGCTACGAGCAGTACTTC. Protein product: CASAFLEGYEQYF.

The chain uses TRBV3-1 and TRBJ1-3; D unclear. This CDR3 is built from 15 residues. Looked up from germline, CDR1 is LGHDT and CDR2 is YNNKEL (reference sequence). V lost 4 bases and J 0 bases, leaving 10 bases between the germline ends. The CDR3 DNA sequence: TGTGCCAGCAGCCCTCATGGTCTCTCTGGAAACACCATATATTTT. Translation: CASSPHGLSGNTIYF.

This clonotype was counted a few times. The rearrangement joins TRBV3-1 to TRBJ2-3, with 9 bases aligning to TRBD2. Per germline, CDR1 LGHDT and CDR2 YNNKEL (reference sequence). The CDR3 is made up of 17 amino acids. V was clipped by 0 bases and J by 3 bases; unmatched bases: 7. CDR3 sequence reads: CASSQDPLAGNTDTQYF. CDR3 in DNA: TGTGCCAGCAGCCAAGACCCCCTAGCGGGGAATACAGATACGCAGTATTTT.

This clonotype was detected only a few times. This rearrangement joins TRBV27 to TRBJ1-1; 8 nucleotides line up with TRBD1. The CDR3 length is 15 residues. The V and J ends lost 1 base and 6 bases, in that order; junction bases with no gene match: 7. CDR1 and CDR2 from the germline V gene are MNHEY and SMNVEV (reference sequence). The CDR3 region is CASSLWAGTGAEAFF. Written as DNA, the CDR3 is TGTGCCAGCAGTTTATGGGCCGGGACAGGCGCTGAAGCTTTCTTT.

This chain joins TRBV27 and TRBJ1-2; 12 bases align to TRBD1. With V trimmed by 5 bases and J by 4 bases, 14 bases remained unmatched. CDR1 and CDR2 (germline): MNHEY, SMNVEV (reference sequence). The CDR3 loop spans 18 amino acids. CDR3 sequence (DNA): TGTGCCAGCAGTCCTTCCGGGACAGGGGGCAACCCACGCTATGGCTACACCTTC. Protein: CASSPSGTGGNPRYGYTF.

This clonotype was picked up many times. This sequence joins TRBV6-5 and TRBJ2-7; no clear D. Per the germline V gene, CDR1 is MNHEY and CDR2 is SVGAGI. The CDR3 consists of 16 residues. V was pared by 6 bases and J by 1 base, with 19 bases between. The CDR3 protein is CASSWGFGAQSYEQYF. CDR3 nucleotide sequence: TGTGCCAGCAGCTGGGGTTTTGGCGCCCAGTCCTACGAGCAGTACTTC.

This clonotype appeared many times. J is TRBJ2-5 and V is TRBV7-9; D remains ambiguous. V gave up 4 bases and J gave up 7 bases, with 19 bases separating them. This CDR3 has 15 amino acids. Germline lookup yields CDR1 SEHNR and CDR2 FQNEAQ (reference sequence). CDR3 DNA: TGTGCCAGCAGCTCACCCGGACGCGTCGTGGGGACCCAGTACTTC. Translating gives CASSSPGRVVGTQYF.

This clonotype was seen a handful of times. The chain has TRBV20-1 and TRBJ1-1; D not certain. The CDR3 is made up of 13 amino acids. The germline gives CDR1 DFQATT, CDR2 SNEGSKA (reference sequence). The germline V and J ends were trimmed by 0 bases and 4 bases, with 9 bases remaining between them. The CDR3 sequence: CSARDGQVTEAFF. CDR3 coding DNA: TGCAGTGCTAGAGATGGGCAGGTCACTGAAGCTTTCTTT.

This rearrangement joins TRBV5-1 to TRBJ2-7, with D possibly TRBD1 on 6 matching bases. Trimming shortened V by 5 bases and J by 2 bases, and 14 bases separated the two germline ends. The CDR3 extends over 14 amino acids. CDR1 is SGHRS, CDR2 YFSETQ, per germline. CDR3 in DNA: TGCGCCAGCAGATCCGGGACACGTACCTACGAGCAGTACTTC. Translating gives CASRSGTRTYEQYF. The variable domain in full, with the rest retrieved from reference TRBV5-1 and TRBJ2-7, is KAGVTQTPRYLIKTRGQQVTLSCSPISGHRSVSWYQQTPGQGLQFLFEYFSETQRNKGNFPGRFSGRQFSNSRSEMNVSTLELGDSALYLCASRSGTRTYEQYFGPGTRLTVT.

This clonotype was found many times. The chain employs TRBV10-1 and TRBJ2-1; D might be TRBD1 or TRBD2, each matching 5 bases. Germline V gene data show CDR1 as WNHNN and CDR2 as SYGVQD (reference sequence). V lost 4 bases, J lost 6 bases, and 10 bases lay in between. This CDR3 has 13 residues. DNA of the CDR3: TGCGCCAGCAGTGGTGGGGGTTTCAATGAGCAGTTCTTC. Its protein product is CASSGGGFNEQFF.

This clonotype came up a few times. This chain uses TRBV15 with TRBJ1-1, with D perhaps TRBD1 (6 bases). V lost 1 base and J lost 5, with 17 bases in between. Germline V lookup: CDR1 LNHNV, CDR2 YYDKDF (reference sequence). This CDR3 has 16 residues. CDR3 loop: CATSRVSGRGGTEAFF. CDR3 coding DNA: TGTGCCACCAGCAGAGTCTCAGGCAGGGGAGGGACTGAAGCTTTCTTT. Full variable domain (remainder filled in from reference TRBV15 and TRBJ1-1): DAMVIQNPRYQVTQFGKPVTLSCSQTLNHNVMYWYQQKSSQAPKLLFHYYDKDFNNEADTPDNFQSRRPNTSFCFLDIRSPGLGDTAMYLCATSRVSGRGGTEAFFGQGTRLTVV.

Many counts were recorded for this clonotype. The chain uses TRBV12-3 or TRBV12-4 and TRBJ1-2; maybe TRBD1 (6 bases). The CDR3 has 13 residues. V shed 3 bases and J shed 6 bases, with 11 bases lying between them. CDR3 in amino acids: CASSFGGLNGYTF. Written as DNA, the CDR3 is TGTGCCAGCAGTTTCGGGGGGCTGAATGGCTACACCTTC.

A few counts support this clonotype. Here the CDR3 DNA reads TGTGCCTGCCGGGACAGACTTAACTATGGCTACACCTTC. This gives the protein CACRDRLNYGYTF. V and J are TRBV30 and TRBJ1-2; the match to TRBD1 covers 7 bases. The length of the CDR3 is 13 residues. J was trimmed by 1 base and V by 6 bases; bases with no gene match: 5. Germline V gene data show CDR1 as GTSNPN and CDR2 as SVGIG (reference sequence).

The chain carries TRBV20-1 and TRBJ2-5; the D is unclear. The CDR3 spans 15 residues. Trimming cost V 0 bases and J 1 base, with 12 bases left between them. Looked up from germline, CDR1 is DFQATT and CDR2 is SNEGSKA (reference sequence). The CDR3 region has the DNA TGCAGTGCTAGAGAAATTAGTCCACCCCAAGAGACCCAGTACTTC. Translated, it gives CSAREISPPQETQYF.

This clonotype showed up just a few times. CDR3 amino acids: CASSLAPDRIYEQYF. CDR3 coding DNA: TGTGCCAGCAGCTTAGCCCCAGACAGGATCTACGAGCAGTACTTC. This sequence joins TRBV11-3 and TRBJ2-7, with a weak D call TRBD1 (6 bases). Per germline, CDR1 SGHNT and CDR2 YENEEA. Trimming stripped 1 base from V and 3 bases from J, with 13 bases between. The CDR3 consists of 15 residues.

This clonotype was counted between two and nine times. The rearrangement links TRBV11-2 to TRBJ2-1; D is undetermined. Trimming stripped 1 base from V and 2 bases from J, with 12 bases between. CDR3 length: 16 amino acids. Germline CDR1 SGHAT, CDR2 FQNNGV. The CDR3 here is CASSLARFDAYNEQFF. The CDR3 nucleotides are TGTGCCAGCAGCTTAGCACGCTTCGACGCCTACAATGAGCAGTTCTTC.

This clonotype was recorded at least ten times. This chain connects TRBV20-1 to TRBJ2-6, with unresolved D. CDR1 DFQATT and CDR2 SNEGSKA come from the germline V gene (reference sequence). This CDR3 has 17 amino acids. Trimming removed 0 bases at V and 2 bases at J, with 14 bases between. In DNA, the CDR3 is TGCAGTGCTAGAGATTTAAAGCAGTCGGCTGGGGCCAACGTCCTGACTTTC. Encoded protein: CSARDLKQSAGANVLTF.

This clonotype was seen at least ten times. This chain uses TRBV7-3 with TRBJ2-6; TRBD1 is a possible D gene (6 bases). From germline, CDR1 is SGHTA and CDR2 FQGTGA. Trimming took off 2 bases at V and 7 bases at J, with 9 bases between the two ends. There are 14 residues in the CDR3. The CDR3 protein is CASSLQQGANVLTF. The CDR3 nucleotides are TGTGCCAGCAGCTTACAACAGGGAGCCAACGTCCTGACTTTC.

The J gene is TRBJ2-7, the V gene TRBV20-1; the D is unclear. Germline V gene lookup returns CDR1 DFQATT and CDR2 SNEGSKA (reference sequence). V was shortened by 1 base and J by 3 bases, with 10 bases between the two germline ends. The CDR3 consists of 13 residues. The CDR3 sequence is CSARVKGNYEQYF. Written as DNA, the CDR3 is TGCAGTGCTAGAGTGAAGGGTAACTACGAGCAGTACTTC.

This sequence joins TRBV20-1 and TRBJ1-1; D may be TRBD1 (5 bases). Germline CDR1 is DFQATT and CDR2 is SNEGSKA (reference sequence). The length of the CDR3 is 15 residues. The V end lost 3 bases, the J end lost 5 bases, and 19 bases lay between the germline ends. CDR3 nucleotides: TGCAGTGCTAGTCTCTTCCGGGGCGCTGGTACTGAAGCTTTCTTT. This sequence encodes CSASLFRGAGTEAFF.